This entry lists 23 T cell receptor beta chains sequenced from one sample in a study of T cell repertoires in cytomegalovirus infection. One entry per CDR3 protein, called by TCRdb with MiXCR from the reads. The sample lists around 710,000 distinct CDR3 sequences, almost 30% seen once, with less than 15% in the top ten. Antigens for these TCRs are unknown. This specimen consisted of cultured CD8+ T cells from PBMCs, obtained from culture after CMV antigen stimulation. The source is a human donor in good health (CMV status not recorded). Some clones in this sample may be carry-over from other donors' samples.

V gene TRBV5-4 combines with J gene TRBJ1-1; D gene unclear. The CDR3 loop spans 13 amino acids. CDR1 and CDR2 (germline): SGHNT, YYREEE (reference sequence). Trimming removed 7 bases from V and 6 bases from J, with 16 bases in between. The CDR3 sequence is CASWYSLTSEAFF. The CDR3 bases are TGTGCCAGCTGGTATTCTTTGACTTCTGAAGCTTTCTTT.

The chain couples TRBV18 to TRBJ2-3, with unresolved D. The length of the CDR3 is 16 residues. V was clipped by 2 bases and J by 1 base, with 13 bases between them. Germline V CDR1 and CDR2: KGHSH, LQKENI. The CDR3 DNA reads TGTGCCAGCTCACCATCAGACTTGGCCCGCACAGATACGCAGTATTTT. It specifies CASSPSDLARTDTQYF.

About this clonotype: The junction departs from germline at one end; a sequencing error may be responsible. This chain uses TRBV7-6 with TRBJ1-4, with D unresolved. The CDR3 totals 13 residues. Germline V gene data show CDR1 as SGHVS and CDR2 as FNYEAQ. In DNA form, the CDR3 reads TGTGCCAGCAGCCAGCTGTACGGTGAAAAACTGTATTTT. Its translation is CASSQLYGEKLYF.

V gene TRBV7-9 combines with J gene TRBJ2-1; 9 bases are shared with TRBD2. The V segment lost 6 bases and the J segment 3 bases; nucleotides outside the gene matches: 6. This CDR3 region has 15 residues. Per the germline V gene, CDR1 is SEHNR and CDR2 is FQNEAQ (reference sequence). CDR3 in DNA: TGTGCCAGCAGGAGGGCGGGGGGGCTCTACAATGAGCAGTTCTTC. Its protein product is CASRRAGGLYNEQFF.

This clonotype was seen ten or more times. CDR3 residues: CASSLAMTGAEAFF. The CDR3, as DNA: TGTGCCAGCAGCTTAGCAATGACAGGGGCTGAAGCTTTCTTT. This chain joins TRBV7-2 and TRBJ1-1; 8 bases match TRBD1. J was trimmed by 6 bases and V by 0 bases; bases with no gene match: 3. Germline CDR1 SGHTA, CDR2 FQGNSA. CDR3 length: 14 amino acids.

The gene calls are TRBV27 and TRBJ1-1, with 7 bases that match TRBD1. The length of the CDR3 is 15 residues. Per germline, CDR1 MNHEY and CDR2 SMNVEV (reference sequence). V shed 4 bases and J 0 bases; nucleotides not matched to a gene: 5. CDR3 in amino acids: CASSSQDRLNTEAFF. In DNA form, the CDR3 reads TGTGCCAGCAGTTCCCAGGACAGGTTGAACACTGAAGCTTTCTTT.

This clonotype was recorded once. As the CDR3 is not closed by the conserved phenylalanine or tryptophan, this likely results from a read error. The chain joins TRBV27 to TRBJ2-7; D is possibly TRBD1 (6 bases). Germline V gives CDR1 MNHEY, CDR2 SMNVEV (reference sequence). V was trimmed by 5 bases and J by 3 bases, leaving 14 bases between them. The CDR3 consists of 14 residues. The CDR3: CASSPIEGDYEQYY. CDR3 coding DNA: TGTGCCAGCAGTCCTATTGAGGGGGACTACGAGCAGTACTAC.

This chain connects TRBV5-1 to TRBJ1-1; 9 positions match TRBD1. This CDR3 has 15 residues. After removal of 0 bases from V and 5 bases from J, the junction contained 5 bases not matched to a gene. Germline-derived CDR1 and CDR2 are SGHRS and YFSETQ. In DNA form, the CDR3 reads TGCGCCAGCAGCTTGGCCTGGACAGGGGAAACTGAAGCTTTCTTT. Its translation: CASSLAWTGETEAFF.

This clonotype was detected a few times. The chain couples TRBV7-9 to TRBJ1-5; TRBD1 might be the D (6 bases). The V end was cut by 5 bases, the J end by 9 bases, with 14 bases between. The CDR3 is 13 residues long. Germline loops: CDR1 SEHNR, CDR2 FQNEAQ (reference sequence). The CDR3 here is CASSPDSLWPQHF. CDR3 nucleotide sequence: TGTGCCAGCAGCCCGGACAGTCTATGGCCCCAGCATTTT.

This clonotype was counted a single time. The V call is TRBV2, the J call TRBJ2-1; D uncertain. This CDR3 is 12 amino acids long. Trimming left V 0 bases short and J 9 bases short, with 6 bases between. Per germline, CDR1 SNHLY and CDR2 FYNNEI. CDR3 in amino acids: CASSEAMTEQFF. The CDR3 bases are TGTGCCAGCAGTGAAGCGATGACTGAGCAGTTCTTC.

The chain recombines TRBV6-5 with TRBJ2-2, with D perhaps matching TRBD2 (5 bases). This CDR3 has 14 residues. Deletions cut 6 bases from V and 4 bases from J, with 12 bases between. CDR1 MNHEY and CDR2 SVGAGI come from the germline V gene. The CDR3 nucleotides read TGTGCCAGCAGACCGGGATACCTCACCGGGGAGCTGTTTTTT. Protein sequence: CASRPGYLTGELFF.

The gene calls are TRBV20-1 and TRBJ1-1, with TRBD1 matching 7 bases. The CDR3 has 12 residues. J lost 4 bases, V lost 6 bases, and 5 bases had no gene match. Germline V CDR1 and CDR2: DFQATT, SNEGSKA (reference sequence). CDR3: CSASSGGTEAFF. The CDR3 nucleotides read TGCAGTGCCTCCTCAGGGGGCACTGAAGCTTTCTTT.

The chain has TRBV27 and TRBJ2-5; tentatively, D is TRBD2 (6 bases). Deletions cut 5 bases from V and 5 bases from J, with 21 bases between. Germline V CDR1 and CDR2: MNHEY, SMNVEV (reference sequence). The CDR3 spans 16 residues. CDR3: CASSPALGGWGETQYF. CDR3 bases: TGTGCCAGCAGTCCCGCCCTGGGAGGATGGGGGGAGACCCAGTACTTC.

This clonotype has more than one count but fewer than ten. The chain links TRBV6-1 to TRBJ2-1; D call uncertain. This CDR3 has 14 amino acids. In germline, CDR1 is MNHNS, CDR2 SASEGT. V was shortened by 7 bases and J by 7 bases, with 17 bases between the two germline ends. The CDR3 sequence is CASTPAGTLNEQFF. CDR3 nucleotide sequence: TGTGCCAGCACCCCGGCTGGAACCTTAAATGAGCAGTTCTTC.

The chain employs TRBV6-5 and TRBJ1-5; no definite D call. The ends were cut back, 7 bases at V and 3 bases at J, with 19 bases in the middle. Germline values: CDR1 MNHEY, CDR2 SVGAGI. The CDR3 covers 16 residues. This CDR3 reads CASNRQSQELNQPQHF. DNA of the CDR3: TGTGCCAGCAATCGGCAGTCTCAGGAACTCAATCAGCCCCAGCATTTT.

This clonotype was picked up a small number of times. This sequence joins TRBV14 and TRBJ1-1; perhaps TRBD1 as D (5 bases). The CDR3 length is 14 residues. Germline CDR1 reads SGHDN; CDR2 reads FVKESK. V was shortened by 3 bases and J by 6 bases, with 14 bases between the two germline ends. The CDR3 region has the DNA TGTGCCAGCAGCCACCTAACGTCCAGGGCTGAAGCTTTCTTT. Amino acids: CASSHLTSRAEAFF.

There are many counts of this clonotype. The chain links TRBV7-2 to TRBJ2-1; 13 bases agree with TRBD2. The V and J ends lost 5 bases and 5 bases, in that order; junction bases with no gene match: 3. The CDR3 runs 15 residues. CDR1 is SGHTA and CDR2 is FQGNSA in the germline V gene. The CDR3 loop reads CASSKGLAGNNEQFF. In DNA form, the CDR3 reads TGTGCCAGCAGCAAGGGACTAGCGGGAAACAATGAGCAGTTCTTC.

This clonotype has just a few counts. The chain recombines TRBV6-6 with TRBJ1-1; no firm D call. This CDR3 region has 14 residues. Between the trimmed V and J ends, which lost 6 bases and 6 bases, there was a span of 17 bases. Germline CDR1 reads MNHNY; CDR2 reads SVGAGI (reference sequence). CDR3 nucleotide sequence: TGTGCCAGCAGGGCCCGGACGGAGGCGGCTGAAGCTTTCTTT. The encoded protein is CASRARTEAAEAFF.

The sample holds one count of this clonotype. This sequence joins TRBV11-2 and TRBJ2-1; TRBD2 is a possible D gene (6 bases). Germline V gene data show CDR1 as SGHAT and CDR2 as FQNNGV. V dropped 1 base and J dropped 6 bases, with 19 bases sitting between them. The CDR3 runs 17 residues. As DNA, the CDR3 is TGTGCCAGCAGCTTAGCTCTAGCCGGGGGAGCCGGCAATGAGCAGTTCTTC. Amino acids: CASSLALAGGAGNEQFF.

This clonotype has more than one count but fewer than ten. This sequence joins TRBV6-5 and TRBJ1-5; perhaps TRBD1 as D (6 bases). V dropped 4 bases and J dropped 6 bases, with 13 bases sitting between them. Germline values: CDR1 MNHEY, CDR2 SVGAGI. The CDR3 contains 14 residues. Here the CDR3 DNA reads TGTGCCAGCAGTTTCTCGGGGGCAGCTCAGCCCCAGCATTTT. Protein product: CASSFSGAAQPQHF.

The V gene is TRBV29-1, the J gene TRBJ2-7, with 8 bases fitting TRBD1. This CDR3 contains 17 residues. Unmatched junction bases numbered 20, after V lost 5 bases and J lost 5 bases. Germline values: CDR1 SQVTM, CDR2 ANQGSEA. As DNA, the CDR3 is TGCAGCGTTTTCCTAACCCCCAGGGGGCTTGATAAGAACGAGCAGTACGTC. Translated: CSVFLTPRGLDKNEQYV.

The chain joins TRBV14 to TRBJ2-7; tentatively, D is TRBD1 (6 bases). Germline V CDR1 and CDR2: SGHDN, FVKESK. The length of the CDR3 is 15 residues. V dropped 2 bases and J dropped 4 bases, with 15 bases sitting between them. The CDR3 sequence is CASSQSSAGAYEQYV. The DNA for the CDR3 is TGTGCCAGCAGCCAAAGTAGTGCAGGGGCTTACGAGCAGTACGTC.

This clonotype was counted ten times or more. This chain joins TRBV6-2 or TRBV6-3 and TRBJ1-4; D not resolved. CDR3 size: 15 residues. CDR1 MNHEY and CDR2 SVGEGT come from the germline V gene. Trimming left V 2 bases short and J 0 bases short, with 7 bases between. CDR3 sequence reads: CASSYAGATNEKLFF. The CDR3 coding sequence is TGTGCCAGCAGTTACGCCGGGGCAACTAATGAAAAACTGTTTTTT.